A selection of T cell receptor beta chains follows, all from one sample in a study of T cells in Graves' hyperthyroidism and ophthalmopathy. Each CDR3 protein gets one entry after TCRdb re-called the multiplex PCR reads with MiXCR. The data hold hundreds of thousands of distinct CDR3 sequences, with around 14% observed a single time. Input material: blood. The receptors here all came from a woman aged 25 to 45 with Graves' hyperthyroidism. Each CDR3 is given with its conserved first and last residue. Each record gives: CDR3 DNA, CDR3 protein, J gene, clone size, D gene, V gene, CDR3 length. The D gene is left open where the match is weak. Size is omitted from some rows. Given values are once, few, many or a class for expanded clones.

TGTGCCAGCAGGGGGGCTAGCAACACCATATATTTT | CASRGASNTIYF | TRBJ1-3 | few | NA | TRBV25-1 | 12
TGCAGTGCTAGAGATTGGGGCAGAGCCACAGATACGCAGTATTTT | CSARDWGRATDTQYF | TRBJ2-3 | NA | NA | TRBV20-1 | 15
TGTGCCAGCAAACAGGGGGCGCCGGGTATCAATCAGCCCCAGCATTTT | CASKQGAPGINQPQHF | TRBJ1-5 | many | TRBD1 | TRBV2 | 16
TGTGCCAGCAGCCGGATCCTCATCTACGGGGAGCTGTTTTTT | CASSRILIYGELFF | TRBJ2-2 | many | NA | TRBV3-1 | 14
TGTGCCAGCAGCGACAGAAGACTAGCGGGAGTAGGGAGGACCGGGGAGCTGTTTTTT | CASSDRRLAGVGRTGELFF | TRBJ2-2 | NA | TRBD2 | TRBV7-2 | 19
TGTGCCAGCAGCCCAGGGACTAGATTCTACGAGCAGTACTTC | CASSPGTRFYEQYF | TRBJ2-7 | many | TRBD2 | TRBV13 | 14
TGTGCCAGCAGCTGGGGACTAGCGGGAGGCCTTGGGGAGCTGTTTTTT | CASSWGLAGGLGELFF | TRBJ2-2 | NA | TRBD2 | TRBV5-6 | 16
TGTGCCAGTAGTGTTCGACAGGGAAGATCTGAAAAACTGTTTTTT | CASSVRQGRSEKLFF | TRBJ1-4 | few | TRBD1 | TRBV19 | 15
TGTGCCAGCTCGAAACAGGGGGAAGGCACAGATACGCAGTATTTT | CASSKQGEGTDTQYF | TRBJ2-3 | many | TRBD1 | TRBV18 | 15
TGTGCCAGCAGTTACTCGCGCGCGGACTGGAACAATGAGCAGTTCTTC | CASSYSRADWNNEQFF | TRBJ2-1 | few | NA | TRBV6-2/TRBV6-3 | 16
TGCAGTGCTAGAGATTGGGGGACAGGGGCTGGAAACACCATATATTTT | CSARDWGTGAGNTIYF | TRBJ1-3 | NA | TRBD1 | TRBV20-1 | 16
TGCGCCAGCAGCTTGGGTCCAGGACAGGGGGATTTAGCCAAAAACATTCAGTACTTC | CASSLGPGQGDLAKNIQYF | TRBJ2-4 | NA | TRBD1 | TRBV5-1 | 19
TGTGCCAGCAGTTCGGCAAACGAATACGAGCAGTACTTC | CASSSANEYEQYF | TRBJ2-7 | many | NA | TRBV27 | 13
TGTGCCAGCAGTTTAGGAGAGTGGGATACGCAGTATTTT | CASSLGEWDTQYF | TRBJ2-3 | many | NA | TRBV27 | 13
TGTGCCAGCAGCTTAGCCGAGTGGGCTAGCGGGATCTACGAGCAGTACTTC | CASSLAEWASGIYEQYF | TRBJ2-7 | few | TRBD2 | TRBV7-8 | 17
TGCGCCAGCAGCTTGGTAGGACCGGGACTAGCGGGAGGGAATCTACGGGAGCAGTACTTC | CASSLVGPGLAGGNLREQYF | TRBJ2-7 | many | TRBD2 | TRBV5-1 | 20
TGTGCCAGCACCTCTAGCGGGAGCACAGATACGCAGTATTTT | CASTSSGSTDTQYF | TRBJ2-3 | once | TRBD2 | TRBV19 | 14
TGTGCCACCAGTGATGGCGGGACAGGGTTTGCAGATACGCAGTATTTT | CATSDGGTGFADTQYF | TRBJ2-3 | few | TRBD1 | TRBV24-1 | 16
TGTGCCAGTAGTATATCTGGGGCTGGGAGCAATCAGCCCCAGCATTTT | CASSISGAGSNQPQHF | TRBJ1-5 | few | NA | TRBV19 | 16
TGTGCCAGCAGCTTATCGCGAAGGGATTCACCCCTCCACTTT | CASSLSRRDSPLHF | TRBJ1-6 | NA | NA | TRBV7-8 | 14
TGCGCCAGCAGCCAAGTCCCTAGGTTCTACGAGCAGTACTTC | CASSQVPRFYEQYF | TRBJ2-7 | NA | NA | TRBV4-1 | 14
TGCAGTGCTAGACCTGCACTCTCCCGGGACAGGGGGCTTAGCGAGCAGTACTTC | CSARPALSRDRGLSEQYF | TRBJ2-7 | NA | TRBD1 | TRBV20-1 | 18
TGTGCGGAGTCTGGGTTTGGGGGCAATCAGCCCCAGCATTTT | CAESGFGGNQPQHF | TRBJ1-5 | NA | NA | TRBV24-1 | 14
TGTGCCAGCAGCTTGTTTGGGGGGACAGGGCCCCAGCATTTT | CASSLFGGTGPQHF | TRBJ1-5 | NA | TRBD1 | TRBV5-5 | 14
TGTGCCAGCAGCCAAGATCCCCAGGACGAGCAGTACTTC | CASSQDPQDEQYF | TRBJ2-7 | many | NA | TRBV3-1 | 13
TGTGCCAGCAGCTCCAGGGGGCCAACGGGTGAAAAACTGTTTTTT | CASSSRGPTGEKLFF | TRBJ1-4 | many | TRBD1 | TRBV11-2 | 15
TGTGCCAGCAGTTTATGGCGTTCAGTGGAGAATGAAAAACTGTTTTTT | CASSLWRSVENEKLFF | TRBJ1-4 | few | NA | TRBV28 | 16
TGTGCCAGCACCCACTTCGGGGCCTACGAGCAGTACTTC | CASTHFGAYEQYF | TRBJ2-7 | few | NA | TRBV25-1 | 13
TGTGCCAGCACCACAAGGGGACTTTGGCCCCAGCATTTT | CASTTRGLWPQHF | TRBJ1-5 | NA | NA | TRBV12-3/TRBV12-4 | 13
TGCAGTGCTTTGGGGACTAGCGGGAGTTACGAGCAGTACTTC | CSALGTSGSYEQYF | TRBJ2-7 | NA | TRBD2 | TRBV20-1 | 14
TGTGCCAGCAGTTTTGGCCAAGAGACCCAGTACTTC | CASSFGQETQYF | TRBJ2-5 | many | NA | TRBV12-3/TRBV12-4 | 12
TGCAGTGCCGATAGCGGGAGGGCCCTTCCGCCCTACAATGAGCAGTTCTTC | CSADSGRALPPYNEQFF | TRBJ2-1 | NA | TRBD2 | TRBV20-1 | 17
TGTGCCAGCAGTGGCATAGCGGGAGGGTTACTAACAGATACGCAGTATTTT | CASSGIAGGLLTDTQYF | TRBJ2-3 | many | TRBD2 | TRBV2 | 17
TGTGCCAGCACCATTAGCGGCCACTACGAGCAGTACTTC | CASTISGHYEQYF | TRBJ2-7 | many | NA | TRBV12-3/TRBV12-4 | 13
TGCAGCGTTGAAGAGGCTAGCGGGAAGGCGACCCAGTACTTC | CSVEEASGKATQYF | TRBJ2-5 | many | TRBD2 | TRBV29-1 | 14
TGCAGTGCTAGAGAGCCCGGGCTCCGCCTCGGAGGCCAGTACTTC | CSAREPGLRLGGQYF | TRBJ2-5 | many | NA | TRBV20-1 | 15
TGCGCCAGCAGCTTGGAGGGACAGGGGGGTCATCGGTACTTC | CASSLEGQGGHRYF | TRBJ2-5 | many | TRBD1 | TRBV5-1 | 14
TGTGCCAGCAGGTACCGGGAGAGCTCCTACAATGAGCAGTTCTTC | CASRYRESSYNEQFF | TRBJ2-1 | many | NA | TRBV3-1 | 15
TGTGCCAGCAGTGTTGATGGCGGTTCATACACAGATACGCAGTATTTT | CASSVDGGSYTDTQYF | TRBJ2-3 | NA | NA | TRBV2 | 16
TGTGCCTGGAGGAACACACTAAGCTCCTACGAGCAGTACTTC | CAWRNTLSSYEQYF | TRBJ2-7 | NA | NA | TRBV30 | 14
TGTGCCTGGAGTGTAATGTCTAACACTGAAGCTTTCTTT | CAWSVMSNTEAFF | TRBJ1-1 | many | NA | TRBV30 | 13
TGTGCCAGCAGCTTAACTGATCTAGCGGGCAGCAATGAGCAGTTCTTC | CASSLTDLAGSNEQFF | TRBJ2-1 | NA | TRBD2 | TRBV11-2 | 16
TGTGCCAGCAGCGGATCGTCGGGGGGCCGGGAGACCCAGTACTTC | CASSGSSGGRETQYF | TRBJ2-5 | NA | NA | TRBV11-3 | 15
TGTGCCAGCAGCCAGTTGGGACAGGGGGCTGGCGAGCAGTACTTC | CASSQLGQGAGEQYF | TRBJ2-7 | many | TRBD1 | TRBV4-2 | 15